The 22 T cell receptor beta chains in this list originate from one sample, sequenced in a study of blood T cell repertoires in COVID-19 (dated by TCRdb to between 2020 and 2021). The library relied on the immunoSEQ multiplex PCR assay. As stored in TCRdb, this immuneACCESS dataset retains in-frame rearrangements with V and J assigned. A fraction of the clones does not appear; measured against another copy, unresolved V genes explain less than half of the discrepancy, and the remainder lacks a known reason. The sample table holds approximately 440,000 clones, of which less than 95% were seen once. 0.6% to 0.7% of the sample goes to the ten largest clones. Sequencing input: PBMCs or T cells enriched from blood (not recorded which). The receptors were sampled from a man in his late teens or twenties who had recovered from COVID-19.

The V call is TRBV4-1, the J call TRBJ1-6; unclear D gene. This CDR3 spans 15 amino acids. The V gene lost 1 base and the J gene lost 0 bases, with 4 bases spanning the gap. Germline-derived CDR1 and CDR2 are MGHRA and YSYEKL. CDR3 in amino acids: CASSQASSYNSPLHF. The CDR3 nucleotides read TGCGCCAGCAGCCAAGCGAGCTCCTATAATTCACCCCTCCACTTT.

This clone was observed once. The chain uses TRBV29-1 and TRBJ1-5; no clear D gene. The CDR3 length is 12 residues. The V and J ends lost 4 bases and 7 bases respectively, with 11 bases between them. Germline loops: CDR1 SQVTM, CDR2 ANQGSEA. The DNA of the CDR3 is TGCAGCGTTGGTGGCATGGAGCAGCCCCAGCATTTT. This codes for CSVGGMEQPQHF. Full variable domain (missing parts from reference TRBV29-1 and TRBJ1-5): SAVISQKPSRDICQRGTSLTIQCQVDSQVTMMFWYRQQPGQSLTLIATANQGSEATYESGFVIDKFPISRPNLTFSTLTVSNMSPEDSSIYLCSVGGMEQPQHFGDGTRLSIL.

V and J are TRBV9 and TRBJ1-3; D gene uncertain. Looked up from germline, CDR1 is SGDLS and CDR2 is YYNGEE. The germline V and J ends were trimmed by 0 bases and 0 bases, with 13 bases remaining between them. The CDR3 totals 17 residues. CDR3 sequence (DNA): TGTGCCAGCAGCGTAGGGGTAAGGGAGACCTCTGGAAACACCATATATTTT. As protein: CASSVGVRETSGNTIYF.

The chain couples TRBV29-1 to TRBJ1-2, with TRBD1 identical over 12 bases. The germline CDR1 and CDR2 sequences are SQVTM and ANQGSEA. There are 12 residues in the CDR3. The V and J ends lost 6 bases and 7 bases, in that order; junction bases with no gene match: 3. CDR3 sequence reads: CSVGDRGLGYTF. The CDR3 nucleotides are TGCAGCGTGGGGGACAGGGGGCTTGGCTACACCTTC.

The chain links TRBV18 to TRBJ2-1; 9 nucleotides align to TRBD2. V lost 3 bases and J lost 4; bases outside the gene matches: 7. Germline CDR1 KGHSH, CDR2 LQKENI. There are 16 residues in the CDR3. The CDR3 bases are TGTGCCAGCTCACCCCCAATGACTAGCGGATACAATGAGCAGTTCTTC. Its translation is CASSPPMTSGYNEQFF.

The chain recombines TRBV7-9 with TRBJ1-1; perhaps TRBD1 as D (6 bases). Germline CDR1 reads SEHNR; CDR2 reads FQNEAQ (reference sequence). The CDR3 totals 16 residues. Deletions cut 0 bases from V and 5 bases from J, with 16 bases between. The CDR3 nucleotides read TGTGCCAGCAGCTTAGCGCTGGGGGGGGCCGGTACTGAAGCTTTCTTT. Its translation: CASSLALGGAGTEAFF. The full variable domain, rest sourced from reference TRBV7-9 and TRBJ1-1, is DTGVSQNPRHKITKRGQNVTFRCDPISEHNRLYWYRQTLGQGPEFLTYFQNEAQLEKSRLLSDRFSAERPKGSFSTLEIQRTEQGDSAMYLCASSLALGGAGTEAFFGQGTRLTVV.

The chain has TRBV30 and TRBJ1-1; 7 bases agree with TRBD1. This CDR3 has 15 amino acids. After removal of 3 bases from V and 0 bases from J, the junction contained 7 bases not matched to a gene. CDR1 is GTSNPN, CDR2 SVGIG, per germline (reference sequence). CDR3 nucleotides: TGTGCCTGGAGGGGGACAGACCGCCTGAACACTGAAGCTTTCTTT. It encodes CAWRGTDRLNTEAFF.

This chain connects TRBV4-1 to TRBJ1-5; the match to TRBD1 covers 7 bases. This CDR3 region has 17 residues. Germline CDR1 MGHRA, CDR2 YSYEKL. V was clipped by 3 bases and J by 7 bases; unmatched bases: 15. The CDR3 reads CASSQGDTGASKQPQHF. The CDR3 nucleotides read TGCGCCAGCAGCCAGGGTGATACAGGGGCCTCCAAACAGCCCCAGCATTTT.

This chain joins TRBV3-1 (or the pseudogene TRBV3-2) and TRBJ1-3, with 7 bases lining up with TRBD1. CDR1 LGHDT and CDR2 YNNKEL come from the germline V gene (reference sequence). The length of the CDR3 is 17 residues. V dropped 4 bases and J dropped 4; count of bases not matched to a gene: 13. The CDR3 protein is CASSRGPHRGTGNTIYF. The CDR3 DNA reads TGTGCCAGCAGCCGAGGACCGCACAGGGGAACCGGAAACACCATATATTTT.

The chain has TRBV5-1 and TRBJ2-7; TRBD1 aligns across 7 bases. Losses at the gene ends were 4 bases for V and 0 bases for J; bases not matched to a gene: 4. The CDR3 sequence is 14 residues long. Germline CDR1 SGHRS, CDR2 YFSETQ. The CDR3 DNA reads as TGCGCCAGCAGCGCCGACAGGGTCTCCTACGAGCAGTACTTC. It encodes CASSADRVSYEQYF.

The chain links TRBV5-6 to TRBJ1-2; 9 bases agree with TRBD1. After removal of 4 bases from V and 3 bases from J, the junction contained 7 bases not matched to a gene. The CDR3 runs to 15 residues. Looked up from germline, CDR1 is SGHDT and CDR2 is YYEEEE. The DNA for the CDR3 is TGTGCCAGCAGCCCCACAGGGGGCTCGGACTATGGCTACACCTTC. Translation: CASSPTGGSDYGYTF.

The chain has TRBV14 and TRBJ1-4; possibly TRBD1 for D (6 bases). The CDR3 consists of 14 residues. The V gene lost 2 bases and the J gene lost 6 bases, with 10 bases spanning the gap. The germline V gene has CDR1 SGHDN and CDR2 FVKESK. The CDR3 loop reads CASSQWGGDEKLFF. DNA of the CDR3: TGTGCCAGCAGCCAATGGGGGGGCGATGAAAAACTGTTTTTT.

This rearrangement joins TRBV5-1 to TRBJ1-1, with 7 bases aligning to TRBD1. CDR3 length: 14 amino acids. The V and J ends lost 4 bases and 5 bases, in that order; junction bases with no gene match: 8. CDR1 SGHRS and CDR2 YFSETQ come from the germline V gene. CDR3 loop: CASSMGQTRTEAFF. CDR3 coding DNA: TGCGCCAGCAGCATGGGACAGACTCGGACTGAAGCTTTCTTT.

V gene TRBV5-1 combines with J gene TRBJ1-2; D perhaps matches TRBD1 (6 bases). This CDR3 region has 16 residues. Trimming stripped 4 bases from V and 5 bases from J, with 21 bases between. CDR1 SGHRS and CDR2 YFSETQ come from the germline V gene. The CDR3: CASSPDSFTGRYGYTF. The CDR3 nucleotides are TGCGCCAGCAGCCCGGACTCGTTTACAGGGCGGTATGGCTACACCTTC.

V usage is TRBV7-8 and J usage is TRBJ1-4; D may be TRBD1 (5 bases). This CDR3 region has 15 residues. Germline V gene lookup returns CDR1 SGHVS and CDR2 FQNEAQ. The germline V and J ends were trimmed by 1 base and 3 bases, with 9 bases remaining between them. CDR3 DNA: TGTGCCAGCAGCTTAGATCGGGGGGCTAATGAAAAACTGTTTTTT. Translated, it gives CASSLDRGANEKLFF.

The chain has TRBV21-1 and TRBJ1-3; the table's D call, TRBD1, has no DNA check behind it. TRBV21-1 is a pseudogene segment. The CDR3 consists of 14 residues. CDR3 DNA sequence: TGTGCCAGCAGCAAAGAGGGGGTTAGGGACACCATATATTTT. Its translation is CASSKEGVRDTIYF.

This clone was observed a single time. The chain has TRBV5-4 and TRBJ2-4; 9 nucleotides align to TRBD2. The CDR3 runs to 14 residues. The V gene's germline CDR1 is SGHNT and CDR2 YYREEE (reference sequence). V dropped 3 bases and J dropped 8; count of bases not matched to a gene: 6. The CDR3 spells CASSSAGGEDIQYF. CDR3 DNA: TGTGCCAGCAGCTCGGCGGGGGGGGAAGACATTCAGTACTTC.

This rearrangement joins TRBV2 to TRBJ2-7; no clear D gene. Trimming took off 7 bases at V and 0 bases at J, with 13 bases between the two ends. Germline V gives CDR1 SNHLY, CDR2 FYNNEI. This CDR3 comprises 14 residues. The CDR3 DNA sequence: TGTGCCAGCACCGCGACCCCTAGCTCCTACGAGCAGTACTTC. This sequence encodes CASTATPSSYEQYF.

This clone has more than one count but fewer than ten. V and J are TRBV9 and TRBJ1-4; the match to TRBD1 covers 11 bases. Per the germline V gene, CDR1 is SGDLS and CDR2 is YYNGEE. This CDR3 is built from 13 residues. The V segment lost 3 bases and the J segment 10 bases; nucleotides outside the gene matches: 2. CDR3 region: CASSAGTGGKLFF. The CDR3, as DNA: TGTGCCAGCAGCGCAGGGACAGGGGGAAAACTGTTTTTT.

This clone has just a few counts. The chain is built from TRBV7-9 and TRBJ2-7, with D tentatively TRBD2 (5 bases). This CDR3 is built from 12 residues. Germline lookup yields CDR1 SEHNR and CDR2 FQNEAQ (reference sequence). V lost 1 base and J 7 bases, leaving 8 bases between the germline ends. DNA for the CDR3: TGTGCCAGCAGCTTAGTAGCGCGGGAGCAGTACTTC. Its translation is CASSLVAREQYF.

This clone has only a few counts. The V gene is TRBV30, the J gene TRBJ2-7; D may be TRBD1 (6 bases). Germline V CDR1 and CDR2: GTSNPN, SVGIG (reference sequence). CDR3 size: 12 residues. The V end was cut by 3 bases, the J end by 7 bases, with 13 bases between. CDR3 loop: CAWRGDIGEQYF. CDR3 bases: TGTGCCTGGAGGGGGGACATAGGAGAGCAGTACTTC.

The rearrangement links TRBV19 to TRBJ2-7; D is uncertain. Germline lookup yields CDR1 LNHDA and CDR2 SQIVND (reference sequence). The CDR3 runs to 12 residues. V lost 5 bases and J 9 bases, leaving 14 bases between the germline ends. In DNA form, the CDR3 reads TGTGCCAGTAGTGCCCCGGCGGTCGGGCAGTACTTC. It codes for CASSAPAVGQYF.